In its sample, the clone carrying this TCR beta chain was seen many times. The antigen is undetermined. The sample belongs to a study of T cells in Graves' hyperthyroidism and ophthalmopathy. Study conclusions and caveats: The model's output predicted ophthalmopathy at a median of roughly seven months prior to onset. Clonotypes that were expanded in thyroid above 0.001 mostly appeared in blood too. Stable hyperthyroidism and ophthalmopathy were separated using 13 V-J signatures.

Looked up from germline, CDR1 is MDHEN and CDR2 is SYDVKM. The CDR3 extends over 16 amino acids. Between the trimmed V and J ends, which lost 5 bases and 9 bases, there was a span of 23 bases. The CDR3 regions of TCR beta were amplified from RNA transcripts. Using the HTBI primer set, a first-round RT-PCR was run on the TCR CDR3. Each CDR3 protein gets one entry after TCRdb re-called the multiplex PCR reads with MiXCR. The table lists around 350,000 distinct CDR3 sequences, 15% to 17% of them singletons. The clonotype comes from a woman between 18 and 29 years old with Graves' hyperthyroidism that later progressed to Graves' ophthalmopathy. Sequenced sample: blood. The chain combines TRBV28 with TRBJ2-1; D unclear. The CDR3 DNA sequence: TGTGCCAGCAGTCCAGACTTTTTATTGGAGACGATTGAGCAGTTCTTC. It is translated as CASSPDFLLETIEQFF.